This is a list of T cell receptor beta chains from one sample in a study of blood T cell repertoires in COVID-19. Profiling relied on immunoSEQ multiplex PCR, and the TCRdb table lists in-frame clones only, not all of them. The sample lists under 400,000 clones, around 90% occurring once. The specimen sequenced was peripheral blood. Source of these receptors: a woman in her twenties or thirties with COVID-19, enrolled during active disease. CDR3s leave out the opening cysteine and the closing phenylalanine or tryptophan. Rows give clone size only sometimes, using once, few, many, or a class for an expanded clone.

CDR3 protein: ASSLTGGSGNTIY; J gene: TRBJ1-3; clone size: once; V gene: TRBV5-1; CDR3 length: 13
CDR3 protein: ASSSDPGQVNSPLH; J gene: TRBJ1-6; clone size: -; V gene: TRBV27; CDR3 length: 14
CDR3 protein: TSRIAGGPECTDTQY; J gene: TRBJ2-3; clone size: -; V gene: TRBV1; CDR3 length: 15
CDR3 protein: ASSFGEFNIQY; J gene: TRBJ2-4; clone size: -; V gene: TRBV12-3/TRBV12-4; CDR3 length: 11
CDR3 protein: ASSLGRVGQSYEQY; J gene: TRBJ2-7; clone size: -; V gene: TRBV11-2; CDR3 length: 14
CDR3 protein: ASRTGTGDEQY; J gene: TRBJ2-7; clone size: few; V gene: TRBV25-1; CDR3 length: 11
CDR3 protein: ASSLKPGGTIY; J gene: TRBJ1-3; clone size: few; V gene: TRBV7-8; CDR3 length: 11
CDR3 protein: ASSLGGENTEAF; J gene: TRBJ1-1; clone size: -; V gene: TRBV5-1; CDR3 length: 12
CDR3 protein: ASSEGLAGTDTQY; J gene: TRBJ2-3; clone size: once; V gene: TRBV2; CDR3 length: 13
CDR3 protein: ASSQNRDRVNSPLH; J gene: TRBJ1-6; clone size: once; V gene: TRBV18; CDR3 length: 14
CDR3 protein: SVMTGLRTEAF; J gene: TRBJ1-1; clone size: -; V gene: TRBV29-1; CDR3 length: 11
CDR3 protein: ASSDGGSTDTQY; J gene: TRBJ2-3; clone size: -; V gene: TRBV10-1; CDR3 length: 12
CDR3 protein: ASSLAMSGSSGNTIY; J gene: TRBJ1-3; clone size: -; V gene: TRBV7-6; CDR3 length: 15
CDR3 protein: SASPGVLTDTQY; J gene: TRBJ2-3; clone size: -; V gene: TRBV20-1; CDR3 length: 12
CDR3 protein: ASSIGGRGRQPQH; J gene: TRBJ1-5; clone size: once; V gene: TRBV19; CDR3 length: 13
CDR3 protein: ASSQEGGSNYGYT; J gene: TRBJ1-2; clone size: -; V gene: TRBV27; CDR3 length: 13
CDR3 protein: ASRSARTAYEQY; J gene: TRBJ2-7; clone size: -; V gene: TRBV13; CDR3 length: 12
CDR3 protein: ASSVGVDPYGYT; J gene: TRBJ1-2; clone size: once; V gene: TRBV6-5; CDR3 length: 12
CDR3 protein: ATQSGRDYGYT; J gene: TRBJ1-2; clone size: -; V gene: TRBV6-4; CDR3 length: 11
CDR3 protein: ASSLAGYGSTDTQY; J gene: TRBJ2-3; clone size: once; V gene: TRBV5-1; CDR3 length: 14
CDR3 protein: ASSRDRGNEKLF; J gene: TRBJ1-4; clone size: -; V gene: TRBV11-2; CDR3 length: 12
CDR3 protein: AISDRGSPLH; J gene: TRBJ1-6; clone size: few; V gene: TRBV10-3; CDR3 length: 10
CDR3 protein: ASGRGTDYPNEKLF; J gene: TRBJ1-4; clone size: -; V gene: TRBV12-5; CDR3 length: 14
CDR3 protein: ATSGTGQISGELF; J gene: TRBJ2-2; clone size: -; V gene: TRBV24-1; CDR3 length: 13